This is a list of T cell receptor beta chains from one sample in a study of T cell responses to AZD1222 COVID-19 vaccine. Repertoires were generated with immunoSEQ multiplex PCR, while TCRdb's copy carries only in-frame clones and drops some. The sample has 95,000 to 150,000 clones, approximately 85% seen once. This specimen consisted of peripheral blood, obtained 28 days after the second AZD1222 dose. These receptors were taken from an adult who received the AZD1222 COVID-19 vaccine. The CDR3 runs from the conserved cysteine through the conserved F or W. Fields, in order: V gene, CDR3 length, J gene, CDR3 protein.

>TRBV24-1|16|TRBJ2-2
CATSDLRAPNTGELFF
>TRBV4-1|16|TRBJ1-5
CASSQERAGRNQPQHF
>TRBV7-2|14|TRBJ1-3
CASSSGHSGNTIYF
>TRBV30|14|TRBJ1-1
CAWSGGQGATEAFF
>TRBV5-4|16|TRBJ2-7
CASSPGSGVSSYEQYF
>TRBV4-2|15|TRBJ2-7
CASSQDAGQPGEQYF
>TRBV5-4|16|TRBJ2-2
CASSLGVALNTGELFF
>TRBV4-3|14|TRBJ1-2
CASSQAPENYGYTF
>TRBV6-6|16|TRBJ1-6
CASSYGSDSYNSPLHF
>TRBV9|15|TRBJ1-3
CASSVDGDSGNTIYF
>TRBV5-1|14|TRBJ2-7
CASSLGGELYEQYF
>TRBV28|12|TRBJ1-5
CASSFWGQPQHF
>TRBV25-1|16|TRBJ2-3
CASSEFRAGGSDTQYF
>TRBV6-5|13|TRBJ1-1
CASSYQGNTEAFF
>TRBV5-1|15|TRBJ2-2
CASSPSALNTGELFF
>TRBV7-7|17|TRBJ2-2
CAITGGASYPNTGELFF
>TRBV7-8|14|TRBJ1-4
CASITGTWGEKLFF
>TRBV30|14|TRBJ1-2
CAWSPGPLLDGYTF
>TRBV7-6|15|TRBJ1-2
CASSSREDGDYGYTF
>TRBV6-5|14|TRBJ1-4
CASSRTGKDEKLFF
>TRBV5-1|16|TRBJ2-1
CASSSASSSSYNEQFF
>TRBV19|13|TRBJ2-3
CAIGTGSTDTQYF
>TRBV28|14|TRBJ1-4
CASSFLGGWKKLFF
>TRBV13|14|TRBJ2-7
CASKLAGGFYEQYF
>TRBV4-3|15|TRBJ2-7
CASSQVGGHLYEQYF
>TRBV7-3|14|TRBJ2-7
CASSLGPGSYEQYF
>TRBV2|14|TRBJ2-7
CASSRSGGSYEQYF
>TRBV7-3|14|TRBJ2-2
CASSKGRNTGELFF
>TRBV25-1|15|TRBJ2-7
CASSDLTYGRYEQYF
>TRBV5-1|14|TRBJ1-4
CASSLGGVGEKLFF
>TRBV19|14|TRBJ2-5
CASSIRGRRETQYF
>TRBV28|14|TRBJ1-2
CASSLQGANYGYTF
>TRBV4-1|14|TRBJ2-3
CASSNGRFTDTQYF
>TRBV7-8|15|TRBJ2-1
CASSLAGQGYNEQFF
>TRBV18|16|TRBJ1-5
CASSPPGQGARQPQHF
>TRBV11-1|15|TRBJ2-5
CASSISASRGETQYF
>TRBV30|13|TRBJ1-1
CAQLTDANTEAFF
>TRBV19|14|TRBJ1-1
CASSARQGGTEAFF
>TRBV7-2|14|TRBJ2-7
CASSWGDRVYEQYF
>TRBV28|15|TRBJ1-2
CASRTGTLGGYGYTF
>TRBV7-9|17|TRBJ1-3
CASRGQQDYLVGNTIYF
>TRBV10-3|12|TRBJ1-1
CAIIQTGGAAFF
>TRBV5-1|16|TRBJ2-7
CASSSWHDYDAYEQYF
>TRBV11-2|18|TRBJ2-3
CASSSLRTPGRAADTQYF
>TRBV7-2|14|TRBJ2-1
CASSFTSGYNEQFF
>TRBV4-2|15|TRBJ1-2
CASSQDGRTQDGYTF
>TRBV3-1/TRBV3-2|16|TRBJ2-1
CASSQPQGADYNEQFF
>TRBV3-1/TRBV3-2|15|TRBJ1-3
CASSQPSGRGNTIYF
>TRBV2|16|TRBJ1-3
CASSEAGGAGGNTIYF
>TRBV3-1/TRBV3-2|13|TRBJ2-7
CASSPGGRDEQYF
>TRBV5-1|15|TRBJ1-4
CASSSTGITNEKLFF
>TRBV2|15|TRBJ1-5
CASSEEQGNDQPQHF